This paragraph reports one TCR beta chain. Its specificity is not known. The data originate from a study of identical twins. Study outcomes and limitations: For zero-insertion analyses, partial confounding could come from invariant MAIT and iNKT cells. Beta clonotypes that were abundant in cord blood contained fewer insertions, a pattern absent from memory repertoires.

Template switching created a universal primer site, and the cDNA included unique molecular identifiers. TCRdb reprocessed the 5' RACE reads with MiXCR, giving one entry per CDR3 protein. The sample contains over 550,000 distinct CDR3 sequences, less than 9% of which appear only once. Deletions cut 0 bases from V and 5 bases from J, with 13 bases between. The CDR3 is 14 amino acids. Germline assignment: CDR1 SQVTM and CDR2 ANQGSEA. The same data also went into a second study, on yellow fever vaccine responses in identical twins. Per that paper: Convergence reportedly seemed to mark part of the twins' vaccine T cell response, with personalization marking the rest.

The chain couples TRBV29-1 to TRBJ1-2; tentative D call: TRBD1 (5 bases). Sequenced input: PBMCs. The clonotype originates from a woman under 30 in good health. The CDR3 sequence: CSVEDQVRDYGYTF. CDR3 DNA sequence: TGCAGCGTTGAAGATCAAGTCAGGGATTATGGCTACACCTTC.